The clone carrying this T cell receptor (beta chain) came up a few times. The antigen is undetermined. This record belongs to a study of T cell repertoires in cytomegalovirus infection. Study context: In public TCR beta signatures, there were indications of both CMV infection and matching HLA type.

TCRdb reanalysed the reads using MiXCR and keeps one entry per CDR3 protein. This sample yields 650,000 to 850,000 distinct CDR3 sequences, of which just under 30% are seen a single time; about 12% belongs to the top ten. CDR3 length equals 15 residues. With 1 base clipped from V and 4 bases from J, the junction kept 2 bases outside the gene matches. The material sequenced was cultured CD8+ T cells from PBMCs, taken from culture after CMV antigen stimulation. The receptor was isolated from a human donor in good health (CMV status not recorded). Some clones in this sample may be carry-over from other donors' samples. The chain links TRBV12-3 or TRBV12-4 to TRBJ1-2; 11 nucleotides match TRBD1. CDR3 amino acids: CASSLEGTGGYGYTF. DNA of the CDR3: TGTGCCAGCAGTTTAGAGGGGACAGGGGGCTATGGCTACACCTTC.